This TCR beta chain was found in a study of blood T cell repertoires in COVID-19. Study in general: T cells, B-cell-depleted T cells, or PBMCs supplied cDNA or gDNA.

The repertoire was sequenced with immunoSEQ multiplex PCR; TCRdb's copy has only in-frame clones and lacks some. The repertoire has about 120,000 clones, around 76% of them found once; the top ten carry approximately 2.5%. The V end was cut by 1 base, the J end by 11 bases, with 15 bases between. The CDR3 spans 14 residues. Germline assignment: CDR1 SGHTA and CDR2 FQGNSA. The sequence was obtained from an older man with acute or convalescent COVID-19. Sequenced sample: peripheral blood. This sequence joins TRBV7-2 and TRBJ2-1, with TRBD2 as a possible D gene (5 bases). CDR3 sequence (DNA): TGTGCCAGCAGCTTAGGAGAGGGCCTGAATAAGCAGTTCTTC. It yields the protein CASSLGEGLNKQFF.